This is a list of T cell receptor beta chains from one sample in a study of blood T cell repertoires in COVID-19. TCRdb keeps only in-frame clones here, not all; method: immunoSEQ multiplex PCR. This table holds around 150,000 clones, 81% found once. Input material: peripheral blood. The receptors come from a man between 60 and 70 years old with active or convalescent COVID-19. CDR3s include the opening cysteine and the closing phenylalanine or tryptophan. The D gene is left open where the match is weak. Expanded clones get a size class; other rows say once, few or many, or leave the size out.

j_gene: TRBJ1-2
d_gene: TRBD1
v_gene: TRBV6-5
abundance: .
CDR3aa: CASREGQVSGYTF
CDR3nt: TGTGCCAGCAGGGAGGGACAGGTCAGTGGCTACACCTTC

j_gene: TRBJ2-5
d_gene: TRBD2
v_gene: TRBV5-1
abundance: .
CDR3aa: CASSLAGTSGQETQYF
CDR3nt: TGCGCCAGCAGCTTGGCTGGGACTAGCGGGCAAGAGACCCAGTACTTC

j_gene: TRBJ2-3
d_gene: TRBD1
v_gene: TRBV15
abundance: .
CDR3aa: CATSREGTGGEDTQYF
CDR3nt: TGTGCCACCAGCAGAGAAGGGACAGGGGGGGAAGATACGCAGTATTTT

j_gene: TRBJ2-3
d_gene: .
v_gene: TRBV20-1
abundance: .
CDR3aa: CSARVTDTQYF
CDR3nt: TGCAGTGCTAGAGTAACAGATACGCAGTATTTT

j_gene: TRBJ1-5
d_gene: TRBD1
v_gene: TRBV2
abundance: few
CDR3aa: CASRLGQGYQPQHF
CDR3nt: TGTGCCAGCAGACTAGGACAGGGTTATCAGCCCCAGCATTTT

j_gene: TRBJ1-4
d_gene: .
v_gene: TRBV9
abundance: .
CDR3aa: CASSVGWRANEKLFF
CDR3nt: TGTGCCAGCAGCGTTGGGTGGCGGGCTAATGAAAAACTGTTTTTT

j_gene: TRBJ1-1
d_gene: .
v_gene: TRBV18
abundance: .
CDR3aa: CASSPGQDTEAFF
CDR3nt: TGTGCCAGCTCACCTGGACAAGACACTGAAGCTTTCTTT

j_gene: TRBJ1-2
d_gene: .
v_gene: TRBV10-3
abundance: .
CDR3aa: CAISESYGNYGYTF
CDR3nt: TGTGCCATCAGTGAGTCGTACGGGAACTATGGCTACACCTTC

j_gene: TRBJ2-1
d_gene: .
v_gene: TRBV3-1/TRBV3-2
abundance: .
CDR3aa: CASSQGETRLNEQFF
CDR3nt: TGTGCCAGCAGCCAAGGAGAGACTAGGTTGAATGAGCAGTTCTTC

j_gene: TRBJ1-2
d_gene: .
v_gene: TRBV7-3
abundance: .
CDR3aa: CASSATPRGYGYTF
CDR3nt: TGTGCCAGCAGCGCTACCCCTCGGGGCTATGGCTACACCTTC

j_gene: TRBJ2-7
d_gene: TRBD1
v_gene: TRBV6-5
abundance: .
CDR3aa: CASSYSRDSDYEQYF
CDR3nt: TGTGCCAGCAGTTACTCCCGGGACAGCGACTACGAGCAGTACTTC

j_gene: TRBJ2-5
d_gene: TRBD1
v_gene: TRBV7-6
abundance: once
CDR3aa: CASSPGQHQETQYF
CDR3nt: TGTGCCAGCAGCCCGGGACAGCACCAAGAGACCCAGTACTTC

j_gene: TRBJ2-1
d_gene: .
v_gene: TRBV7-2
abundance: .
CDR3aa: CASSLQWRGRAPNEQFF
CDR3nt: TGTGCCAGCAGCTTACAGTGGAGGGGCAGGGCCCCCAATGAGCAGTTCTTC

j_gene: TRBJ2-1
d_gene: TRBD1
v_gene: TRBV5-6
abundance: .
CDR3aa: CASSIGQGASYEQFF
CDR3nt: TGTGCCAGCAGCATCGGACAGGGGGCGTCGTATGAGCAGTTCTTC

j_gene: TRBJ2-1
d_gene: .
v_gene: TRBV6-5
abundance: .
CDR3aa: CASSYSSRGTYNEQFF
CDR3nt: TGTGCCAGCAGTTACTCGTCCCGGGGGACCTACAATGAGCAGTTCTTC

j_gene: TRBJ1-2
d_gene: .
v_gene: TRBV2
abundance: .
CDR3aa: CASSEDWGGIGGYTF
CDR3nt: TGTGCCAGCAGTGAAGACTGGGGAGGGATCGGCGGCTACACCTTC

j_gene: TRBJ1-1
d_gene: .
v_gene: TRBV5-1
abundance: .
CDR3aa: CASSFEGAGTEAFF
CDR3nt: TGCGCCAGCAGCTTTGAAGGGGCGGGGACTGAAGCTTTCTTT

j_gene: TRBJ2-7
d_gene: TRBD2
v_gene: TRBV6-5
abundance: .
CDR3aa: CASRRLAGEQYF
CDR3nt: TGTGCCAGCAGAAGACTAGCCGGGGAGCAGTACTTC

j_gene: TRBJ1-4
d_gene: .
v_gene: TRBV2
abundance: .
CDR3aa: CASSESEATNEKLFF
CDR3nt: TGTGCCAGCAGTGAATCGGAGGCAACTAATGAAAAACTGTTTTTT

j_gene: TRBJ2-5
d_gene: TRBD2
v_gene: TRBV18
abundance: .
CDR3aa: CASSTNQAGGLQETQYF
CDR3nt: TGTGCCAGCTCAACAAACCAAGCGGGGGGGCTTCAAGAGACCCAGTACTTC

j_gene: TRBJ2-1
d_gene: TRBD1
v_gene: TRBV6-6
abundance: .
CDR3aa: CANMTGSADEQFF
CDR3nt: TGTGCCAATATGACAGGGTCTGCGGATGAGCAGTTCTTC

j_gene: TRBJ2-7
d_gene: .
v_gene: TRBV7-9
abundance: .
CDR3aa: CASSLAAGRQTYEQYF
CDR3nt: TGTGCCAGCAGCTTAGCAGCAGGGCGTCAGACCTACGAGCAGTACTTC

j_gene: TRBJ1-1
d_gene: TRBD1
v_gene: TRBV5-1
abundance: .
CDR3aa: CASSKTGSEAFF
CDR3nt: TGCGCCAGCAGCAAGACAGGGTCTGAAGCTTTCTTT

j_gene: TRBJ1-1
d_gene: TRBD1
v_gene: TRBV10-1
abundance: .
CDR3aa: CASTGTGSTEAFF
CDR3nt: TGCGCCAGTACCGGGACAGGAAGCACTGAAGCTTTCTTT

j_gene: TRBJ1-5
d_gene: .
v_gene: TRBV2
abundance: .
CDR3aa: CASSEMGQGQPQHF
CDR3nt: TGTGCCAGCAGTGAGATGGGGCAGGGACAGCCCCAGCATTTT

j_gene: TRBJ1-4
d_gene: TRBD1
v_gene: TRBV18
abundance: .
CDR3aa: CASSPFARGPTNEKLFF
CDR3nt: TGTGCCAGCTCACCATTCGCCAGGGGGCCAACTAATGAAAAACTGTTTTTT

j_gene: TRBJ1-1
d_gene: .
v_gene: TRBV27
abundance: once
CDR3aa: CASRLRLGRATEAFF
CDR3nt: TGTGCCAGCAGGTTACGGCTGGGGAGGGCCACTGAAGCTTTCTTT

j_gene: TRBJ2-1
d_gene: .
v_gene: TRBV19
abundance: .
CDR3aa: CASSIESGYNEQFF
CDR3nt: TGTGCCAGTAGTATAGAATCCGGGTACAATGAGCAGTTCTTC

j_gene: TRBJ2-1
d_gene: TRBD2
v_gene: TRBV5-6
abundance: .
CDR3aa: CASSPTSGGRLYNEQFF
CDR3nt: TGTGCCAGCAGCCCTACTAGCGGGGGCCGCCTCTACAATGAGCAGTTCTTC

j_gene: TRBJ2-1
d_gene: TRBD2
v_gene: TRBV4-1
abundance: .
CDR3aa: CASSQKTSGEQFF
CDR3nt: TGCGCCAGCAGCCAGAAGACTAGCGGCGAGCAGTTCTTC

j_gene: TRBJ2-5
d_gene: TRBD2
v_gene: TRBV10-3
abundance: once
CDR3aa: CAISGSSGGETQYF
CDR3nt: TGTGCCATCAGTGGTAGTAGCGGGGGGGAGACCCAGTACTTC

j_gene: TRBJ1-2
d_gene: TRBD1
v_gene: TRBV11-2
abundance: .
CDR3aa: CASSTLRDRDYGYTF
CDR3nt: TGTGCCAGCAGCACCCTCCGGGACAGGGATTATGGCTACACCTTC

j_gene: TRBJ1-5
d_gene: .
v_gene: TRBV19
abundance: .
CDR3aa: CASRGGNHNNQPQHF
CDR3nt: TGTGCCAGTAGAGGGGGAAATCATAACAATCAGCCCCAGCATTTT

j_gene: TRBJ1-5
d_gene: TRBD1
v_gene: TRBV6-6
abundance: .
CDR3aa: CASSYSTGTQPQHF
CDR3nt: TGTGCCAGCAGTTACTCGACAGGGACTCAGCCCCAGCATTTT

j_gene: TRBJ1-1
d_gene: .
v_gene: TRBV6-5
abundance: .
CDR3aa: CASSYSYGQAEAFF
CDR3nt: TGTGCCAGCAGTTACTCGTACGGCCAGGCTGAAGCTTTCTTT